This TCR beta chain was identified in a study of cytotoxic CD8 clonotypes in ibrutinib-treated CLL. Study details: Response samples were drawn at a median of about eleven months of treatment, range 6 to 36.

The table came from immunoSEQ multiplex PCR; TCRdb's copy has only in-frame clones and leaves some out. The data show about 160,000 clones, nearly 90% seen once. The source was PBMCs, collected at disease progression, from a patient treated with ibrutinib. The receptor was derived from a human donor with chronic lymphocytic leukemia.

CDR3 DNA: TGTGCCAGCAGAACCCGGACAGGGAACACCGGGGAGCTGTTTTTT. Amino acids: CASRTRTGNTGELFF. The chain links TRBV25-1 to TRBJ2-2, with TRBD1 identical over 7 bases. The J segment lost 1 base and the V segment lost 6 bases, leaving 5 bases of the junction unmatched. This CDR3 contains 15 residues. CDR1 and CDR2 (germline): MGHDK, SYGVNS.